This paragraph reports one T cell receptor beta chain. CDR1 SGHTA and CDR2 FQGNSA come from the germline V gene. CDR3 size: 15 residues. Deletions cut 4 bases from V and 6 bases from J, with 16 bases between. This specimen belongs to a study of blood T cell repertoires in COVID-19. Across the study: Samples taken during acute and convalescent COVID-19 were collected in the United States, Italy and Spain.

In the authors' workflow: By means of reference gene primer amplification, nucleated cell counts were estimated. This table comes from immunoSEQ multiplex PCR, and its TCRdb copy is limited to in-frame clones, with some not included. V and J calls and clone size come straight from that table; D and trimming were deduced from the DNA. The profile covers around 370,000 clones, with 88% appearing a single time and more than 5.5% taken by the ten largest. Seattle enrolled patients during active infection and tracked them longitudinally. The rearrangement links TRBV7-2 to TRBJ1-5; a possible D gene is TRBD1 (6 bases). The receptor was isolated from a woman in her seventies with COVID-19, enrolled during active disease. The material sequenced was peripheral blood. The CDR3 DNA follows: TGTGCCAGCAGCTCCGAAGGGGTAGGGGGTCAGCCCCAGCATTTT. It is translated as CASSSEGVGGQPQHF.